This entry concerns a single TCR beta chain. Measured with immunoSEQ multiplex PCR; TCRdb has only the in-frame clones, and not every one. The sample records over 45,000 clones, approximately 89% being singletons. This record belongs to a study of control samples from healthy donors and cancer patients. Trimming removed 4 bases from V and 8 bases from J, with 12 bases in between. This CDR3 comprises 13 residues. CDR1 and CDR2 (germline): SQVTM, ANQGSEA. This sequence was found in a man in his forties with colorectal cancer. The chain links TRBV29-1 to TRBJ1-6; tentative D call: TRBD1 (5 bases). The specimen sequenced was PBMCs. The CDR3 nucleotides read TGCAGCGTTGCCGGGACGAAGGATTCACCCCTCCACTTT. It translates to CSVAGTKDSPLHF.